The sequence of this T cell receptor beta chain was determined in a study of blood T cell repertoires in COVID-19 (dated by TCRdb to the early 2020s). Some background on the complete study: Collaborator samples came from the United States, Italy and Spain and covered acute and convalescent phases of COVID-19. The material from the prospective study consisted of cDNA or gDNA derived from T cells, B-cell-depleted T cells, or PBMCs. Subjects who had been exposed to COVID-19, were actively infected with it, or had recovered from it provided the deeply sampled blood TCRbeta repertoires that made up the dataset. The repertoires were released in a freely available public database intended as a resource for research on the immune response to SARS-CoV-2. The samples were drawn from the first 160 participants of the ongoing ImmuneRACE study and from 1,254 subjects provided by 6 global collaborators. Sample metadata almost always included a de-identified subject ID, COVID-19 status, age in years and sex. Where HLA class I and class II types were available, the types were taken from metadata supplied by the sample provider, not from assay-based typing.

The research as a whole found: How much clinical and demographic metadata was included differed by source and by participant, and the metadata was provided uncurated.

The immunoSEQ Assay, a bias-controlled multiplex PCR, was used to amplify TCRbeta CDR3 regions from genomic DNA. As for the original processing: The number of nucleated cells in each sample was estimated from the amplification of reference gene primers within the assay. To quantify the absolute abundance of each unique TCRbeta CDR3 rearrangement, sequence reads were collapsed and filtered. For each sample, productive Simpson clonality was calculated as the square root of Simpson's diversity index across productive rearrangements. In TCRdb, the immuneACCESS table is reduced to in-frame sequences with V and J assigned. These tables do not hold every clone; where another copy was compared, an unresolved V gene accounts for under half, and the others remain unexplained. V, J and clone size are taken as reported in that table, and D and trimming were inferred from the DNA itself. The table for this sample lists around 370,000 clones; under 95% of them were counted only once. The leading ten clones occupy around 3.5% of the sample.

Another Seattle source contributed samples from volunteer blood donors who had recovered from COVID-19. Each collaborating institution followed its own protocols to collect whole blood in K2EDTA tubes. For TCRbeta analysis, collaborators shipped samples as frozen whole blood, isolated PBMCs, or DNA extracted from either of those sample types. Comments on this clone: The antigen it recognizes is unknown. Base qualities are missing; no much larger clone stands one base away.

The germline V gene sets CDR1 to SGHTA and CDR2 to FQGNSA. Compared with germline, V lacks 1 base and J lacks 5 bases; bases without a gene match: 18. The CDR3 has 19 amino acids, counting the end cysteine and phenylalanine. The retained sequence is limited to the CDR3, 57 bases, with the frame set at the first base. The sequenced material came from peripheral blood. The clonotype comes from a young woman who had recovered from COVID-19. The chain links TRBV7-2 with TRBJ1-1; TRBD1 agrees with 8 junctional bases. The DNA sequence is as follows: TGTGCCAGCAGCTTAGGGCCCCATGGACAGGGTTTTAGGGCGACTGAAGCTTTCTTT. It codes for CASSLGPHGQGFRATEAFF.